This TCR beta chain comes out of a study of technical replicates of blood from several donors (dated by TCRdb to 2015 to 2018). Receptor libraries were prepared by the immunoSEQ multiplex PCR assay. As stored in TCRdb, this immuneACCESS dataset retains in-frame rearrangements with V and J assigned. A fraction of the clones does not appear; measured against another copy, unresolved V genes explain less than half of the discrepancy, and the remainder lacks a known reason. This sample gives 95,000 to 100,000 clones in total; roughly 95% of them show up just once. The ten biggest clones cover 0.2% to 0.25% of the sample. V lost 4 bases and J lost 4 bases; the stretch between them is 14 bases long. As encoded in the germline V gene (reference sequence), CDR1 is LNHDA while CDR2 is SQIVND. The CDR3 numbers 15 residues from cysteine through phenylalanine. Of all the DNA, just the CDR3 is kept, 45 bases in frame from base 1.

A note on this clone: What this receptor recognizes is not known. No much larger clonotype is one base removed from it; base qualities were not supplied.

This chain is built from TRBV19 and TRBJ2-1; the D gene is not confidently resolved. The TCR comes from a human donor in good health. The sample comprised T cells isolated from PBMCs. The CDR3 here reads CASSRSSDGYNEQFF. The sequenced DNA: TGTGCCAGTAGTAGGAGTTCCGACGGATACAATGAGCAGTTCTTC.